One sample yielded the 13 T cell receptor beta chains listed below, sequenced in a study of T cells in severe cutaneous drug reactions. The iRepertoire multiplex PCR system with TCR subtype-specific primers built both bulk and single-cell libraries. TCRdb reprocessed the multiplex PCR reads and reports one entry per CDR3 protein, with no DNA. This listing includes more than 20,000 distinct CDR3 sequences. The donors had carbamazepine-induced Stevens-Johnson syndrome or toxic epidermal necrolysis. Sequences were obtained from PBMCs. Receptors originate from a human donor with toxic epidermal necrolysis, a severe cutaneous drug reaction.

The gene calls are TRBV4-2 and TRBJ2-7; the TCRdb call, TRBD1, lacks DNA for checking. Germline loops: CDR1 LGHNA, CDR2 YNFKEQ. This CDR3 spans 16 amino acids. The CDR3 loop reads CASSQDEQGISYEQYF.

J is TRBJ2-5 and V is TRBV19; the TCRdb D gene call, TRBD2, has no DNA to confirm it. The CDR3 is made up of 13 amino acids. Germline-derived CDR1 and CDR2 are LNHDA and SQIVND (reference sequence). CDR3 residues: CASIAGTGETQYF. Supplemented by reference TRBV19 and TRBJ2-5, the full variable domain reads DGGITQSPKYLFRKEGQNVTLSCEQNLNHDAMYWYRQDPGQGLRLIYYSQIVNDFQKGDIAEGYSVSREKKESFPLTVTSAQKNPTAFYLCASIAGTGETQYFGPGTRLLVL.

The J gene is TRBJ2-7, the V gene TRBV28. The germline CDR1 and CDR2 sequences are MDHEN and SYDVKM. CDR3 length: 13 residues. The CDR3 reads CASSLRQPYEQYF.

The rearrangement joins TRBV19 to TRBJ2-6; TCRdb names TRBD1, which stays unverified in the absence of DNA. Per the germline V gene, CDR1 is LNHDA and CDR2 is SQIVND (reference sequence). This CDR3 contains 18 residues. This CDR3 is CASSINREWGSGANVLTF. The variable domain in full, completed from reference TRBV19 and TRBJ2-6, reads DGGITQSPKYLFRKEGQNVTLSCEQNLNHDAMYWYRQDPGQGLRLIYYSQIVNDFQKGDIAEGYSVSREKKESFPLTVTSAQKNPTAFYLCASSINREWGSGANVLTFGAGSRLTVL.

The rearrangement uses TRBV29-1 and TRBJ2-3; the TCRdb D gene call, TRBD1, has no DNA to confirm it. The CDR3 is made up of 16 amino acids. Germline CDR1 SQVTM, CDR2 ANQGSEA. Here the CDR3 reads CSVEDVRTGTADTQYF.

V usage is TRBV12-3 or TRBV12-4 and J usage is TRBJ2-1; TCRdb calls TRBD2, which cannot be checked without DNA. The CDR3 sequence is 14 residues long. This CDR3 reads CASKSTSGRAWQFF.

The genes are TRBV5-1 and TRBJ1-1. The CDR3 totals 16 residues. In germline, CDR1 is SGHRS, CDR2 YFSETQ. The CDR3 loop is CASSLDSGSRGTEAFF.

By frequency, this clonotype is medium-sized. This chain joins TRBV29-1 and TRBJ1-2. The CDR3 length is 13 residues. Looked up from germline, CDR1 is SQVTM and CDR2 is ANQGSEA. CDR3 sequence reads: CSVRVGALNGYTF. Full variable domain (outside the CDR3, taken from reference TRBV29-1 and TRBJ1-2): SAVISQKPSRDICQRGTSLTIQCQVDSQVTMMFWYRQQPGQSLTLIATANQGSEATYESGFVIDKFPISRPNLTFSTLTVSNMSPEDSSIYLCSVRVGALNGYTFGSGTRLTVV.

The chain links TRBV5-5 to TRBJ2-5; TCRdb returns TRBD1, unconfirmable since there is no DNA. Germline values: CDR1 SGHKS, CDR2 YYEKEE (reference sequence). This CDR3 is 14 amino acids long. CDR3 in amino acids: CASSLGQGIETQYF.

The chain combines TRBV7-9 with TRBJ2-7; there is no DNA to check the TCRdb D call of TRBD1. The V gene's germline CDR1 is SEHNR and CDR2 FQNEAQ (reference sequence). This CDR3 has 19 residues. The CDR3 spells CASSSKRGTSGTVRYEQYF.

This rearrangement joins TRBV20-1 to TRBJ1-4. This CDR3 region has 15 residues. Looked up from germline, CDR1 is DFQATT and CDR2 is SNEGSKA (reference sequence). This chain's CDR3 is CSARDRRGRLEKLFF.

The chain couples TRBV5-1 to TRBJ1-2; TCRdb gives TRBD1 as the D gene, but with no DNA this cannot be confirmed. The CDR3 totals 14 residues. The germline V gene encodes CDR1 SGHRS and CDR2 YFSETQ. The CDR3 sequence: CASSPQTGNYGYTF. Variable domain in full (rest from reference TRBV5-1 and TRBJ1-2): KAGVTQTPRYLIKTRGQQVTLSCSPISGHRSVSWYQQTPGQGLQFLFEYFSETQRNKGNFPGRFSGRQFSNSRSEMNVSTLELGDSALYLCASSPQTGNYGYTFGSGTRLTVV.

The CDR3 reads CASSSGTSGPYEQYF. The genes are TRBV7-9 and TRBJ2-7; the TCRdb call, TRBD2, lacks DNA for checking. Germline V gene sequence: CDR1 SEHNR, CDR2 FQNEAQ (reference sequence). The CDR3 runs 15 residues.